This T cell receptor (beta chain) appears in the sequencing data of a study of blood T cell repertoires in COVID-19. The V and J ends lost 4 bases and 5 bases, in that order; junction bases with no gene match: 12. Germline V gene data show CDR1 as SGHAT and CDR2 as FQNNGV. The CDR3 sequence is 16 residues long. TCRdb's table, derived via immunoSEQ multiplex PCR, lists solely in-frame clones and lacks some. The table has roughly 360,000 clones, roughly 77% seen once. The chain recombines TRBV11-2 with TRBJ2-3; 7 bases are shared with TRBD1. The sample comprised peripheral blood. This TCR derives from a human donor with acute or convalescent COVID-19. The donor label of this sample is uncertain. Written as DNA, the CDR3 is TGTGCCAGCAGCTCAAACCGGGACAGAGTCGTAGATACGCAGTATTTT. Protein: CASSSNRDRVVDTQYF.